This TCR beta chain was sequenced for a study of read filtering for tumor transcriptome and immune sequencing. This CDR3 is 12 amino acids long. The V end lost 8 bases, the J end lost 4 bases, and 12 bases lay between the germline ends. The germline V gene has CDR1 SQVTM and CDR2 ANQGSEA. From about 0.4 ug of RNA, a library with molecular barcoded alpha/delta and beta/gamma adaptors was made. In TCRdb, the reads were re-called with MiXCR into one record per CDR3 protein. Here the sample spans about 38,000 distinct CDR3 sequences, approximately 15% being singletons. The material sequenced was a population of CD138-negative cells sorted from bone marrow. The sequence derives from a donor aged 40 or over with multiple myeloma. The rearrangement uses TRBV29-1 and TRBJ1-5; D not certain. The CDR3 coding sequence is TGCAGCCCTTTTAGCCGAAATCAGCCCCAGCATTTT. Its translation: CSPFSRNQPQHF. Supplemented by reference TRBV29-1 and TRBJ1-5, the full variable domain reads SAVISQKPSRDICQRGTSLTIQCQVDSQVTMMFWYRQQPGQSLTLIATANQGSEATYESGFVIDKFPISRPNLTFSTLTVSNMSPEDSSIYLCSPFSRNQPQHFGDGTRLSIL.